A selection of T cell receptor beta chains follows, all from one sample in a study of blood T cells in healthy people across ages. TCRdb itself ran the 5' RACE reads through MiXCR, one entry per CDR3 protein. The profile covers 250,000 to 300,000 distinct CDR3 sequences, with 25% to 30% appearing a single time and roughly 30% taken by the ten largest. The sample taken for sequencing was blood. The source is a woman in her seventies in good health. Both conserved end residues are part of each CDR3. The D gene is left open where the match is weak. The listing skips clone size in some rows; elsewhere it reads once, few, many or a size class.

TGCAGCGTTGAAGTAACCTATCTCCAAGAGACCCAGTACTTC CSVEVTYLQETQYF few TRBJ2-5 . TRBV29-1
TGTGCCAGCCGGACAGGGGGCTTCATCACTGAAGCTTTCTTT CASRTGGFITEAFF few TRBJ1-1 TRBD1 TRBV28
TGCCGTGCGTTAAGGGGCGTTCGCGCGGGAGGTCAGCGCCTATGCACAGATACGCAGTATTTT CRALRGVRAGGQRLCTDTQYF few TRBJ2-3 TRBD2 TRBV10-3
TGCAGCGTTCTGCCAGTCAATGAGCAGTTCTTC CSVLPVNEQFF many TRBJ2-1 . TRBV29-1
TGTGCCAGCAGTCTAGCCAGCGGCAGCTCCTACGAGCAGTACTTC CASSLASGSSYEQYF many TRBJ2-7 . TRBV28
TGCAGTGCTAGAGATGGGCGCAGGGGCGGAGAGACCCAGTACTTC CSARDGRRGGETQYF . TRBJ2-5 . TRBV20-1
TGTGCCAGCAGCCAAGAGGCCCCCCGTACGCAGTATTTT CASSQEAPRTQYF many TRBJ2-3 . TRBV3-1
TGTGCCACCAGCCCCGTTTTCGACAGGGGCAATGGGCAGTTCTTC CATSPVFDRGNGQFF few TRBJ2-1 TRBD1 TRBV15
TGTGCCAGCAGCACGGATTGGTATTCGGGACAAGCCTACGAGCAGTACTTC CASSTDWYSGQAYEQYF few TRBJ2-7 . TRBV5-4
TGCAGCTTCGACAGGGGATTCGCAGATACGCAGTATTTT CSFDRGFADTQYF few TRBJ2-3 TRBD1 TRBV29-1
TGTGCCAGCAGGACTAATCAGGGACTCACCTCGACCATATATTTT CASRTNQGLTSTIYF few TRBJ1-3 . TRBV12-3/TRBV12-4
TGCAGTGCTAGTCCAGGGAAAGAAAAACTGTTTTTT CSASPGKEKLFF once TRBJ1-4 . TRBV20-1
TGCAGTGCTATAAAAGCGGGAGGAATGTACAATGAGCAGTTCTTC CSAIKAGGMYNEQFF few TRBJ2-1 TRBD2 TRBV20-1
TGCGCCAGCAGCCAAGATCGGAGAGGCCTTACCGGGGAGCTGTTTTTT CASSQDRRGLTGELFF . TRBJ2-2 . TRBV4-3
TGTGCCAGCAGCCCAAAGTATGGCTACACCTTC CASSPKYGYTF few TRBJ1-2 . TRBV28
TGTGCCAGCAGTTTATCAAGGCTCGTGCATGAAAAACTGTTTTTT CASSLSRLVHEKLFF . TRBJ1-4 . TRBV27
TGTGCCAGCAGCCCACTGGAGGGGGCGGCCGAGCAGTACTTC CASSPLEGAAEQYF few TRBJ2-7 . TRBV7-2
TGTGCCAGCAGTTTATATTGGCGGCGCCCCTACGAGCAGTACTTC CASSLYWRRPYEQYF few TRBJ2-7 . TRBV28
TGTGCCAGCAGCTCCCTAGGGGTTGGATACACTGAAGCTTTCTTT CASSSLGVGYTEAFF . TRBJ1-1 . TRBV7-2
TGCAGTGCTTGGGGACTAGCGGCCGGGGAGCTGTTTTTT CSAWGLAAGELFF . TRBJ2-2 TRBD2 TRBV20-1
TGCGCCAGCAGCTTGGACGGATCTCCATCCTACGAGCAGTACTTC CASSLDGSPSYEQYF . TRBJ2-7 . TRBV5-1
TGTGCCAGCAGCTTGTCCGGGACTAGCGGCACAGATACGCAGTATTTT CASSLSGTSGTDTQYF . TRBJ2-3 TRBD2 TRBV13
TGCAGTGCTAGTAGGGGGGTTGGACAGCCCCAGCATTTT CSASRGVGQPQHF . TRBJ1-5 . TRBV20-1
TGTGCCAGCAGTTGGACGGAGGTTCAGCCCCAGCATTTT CASSWTEVQPQHF few TRBJ1-5 . TRBV6-2/TRBV6-3
TGTGCCAGCAGCTTGGAGCCCGGGCAAAACATTCAGTACTTC CASSLEPGQNIQYF many TRBJ2-4 . TRBV5-5
TGTGCCAGCTCAGCTAACAGGGGACTTGAAGCTTTCTTT CASSANRGLEAFF . TRBJ1-1 TRBD1 TRBV18
TGTGCCAGCAGATCGGGTAGCACAGATACGCAGTATTTT CASRSGSTDTQYF many TRBJ2-3 . TRBV7-3
TGCAGCGTTCAGGGGGGCACTAAGGACTATGGCTACACCTTC CSVQGGTKDYGYTF . TRBJ1-2 TRBD1 TRBV29-1
TGTGCCAGCAGCTTGGGAGCAGTAGCCAGTTCCTACGAGCAGTACTTC CASSLGAVASSYEQYF few TRBJ2-7 . TRBV7-9
TGTGCCAGCAAGACGCAGGTCAACTATGGCTACACCTTC CASKTQVNYGYTF once TRBJ1-2 . TRBV27
TGCAGTGCTAAGGTCAGGGCTCAAGAGACCCAGTACTTC CSAKVRAQETQYF . TRBJ2-5 . TRBV20-1
TGTGCCAGCAGCCAATTAGGGACTTCCAATGAGCAGTTCTTC CASSQLGTSNEQFF many TRBJ2-1 . TRBV14
TGCAGCGTTGACGGGACAGGACTCACAGATACGCAGTATTTT CSVDGTGLTDTQYF many TRBJ2-3 TRBD1 TRBV29-1
TGTGCCAGCAGAATTACAGGGTTCGGGGGCTACACCTTC CASRITGFGGYTF few TRBJ1-2 . TRBV28
TGTGCCAGCAGCGCATCCAACGGTGGACCGCCAGATACGCAGTATTTT CASSASNGGPPDTQYF . TRBJ2-3 . TRBV9
TGTGCCAGCAGCGACAGGGGGCCGCGTGAAAAACTGTTTTTT CASSDRGPREKLFF . TRBJ1-4 TRBD1 TRBV7-8
TGCGCCAGCAGCCCTGAGGGAGCGAACCAGGAGACCCAGTACTTC CASSPEGANQETQYF . TRBJ2-5 . TRBV4-3
TGTGCCAGCAGCATCCAGGGGGGGAAGGCAGATACGCAGTATTTT CASSIQGGKADTQYF few TRBJ2-3 . TRBV11-2
TGTGCCAGCAGCTTAGCCGGGACAGGGCCTGGAGAGACCCAGTACTTC CASSLAGTGPGETQYF . TRBJ2-5 TRBD1 TRBV7-6
TGTGCCAGCAGTTTAAAACCGCTGAACACTGAAGCTTTCTTT CASSLKPLNTEAFF . TRBJ1-1 . TRBV12-3/TRBV12-4
TGTGCCAGCAGTGAACGGGGAAACACCATATATTTT CASSERGNTIYF . TRBJ1-3 . TRBV2
TGTGCCAGCAGTTACCAGAGTGTAACGTACAATGAGCAGTTCTTC CASSYQSVTYNEQFF few TRBJ2-1 . TRBV6-6
TGTGCCAGCAGCTCCCCGTACCGGGAGTCACCCCTCCACTTT CASSSPYRESPLHF many TRBJ1-6 . TRBV7-8
TGTGCCAGCAGCTTCCGCCCCTCCCTTACTTCGGGGGAGACCCAGTACTTC CASSFRPSLTSGETQYF . TRBJ2-5 . TRBV7-2
TGTGCCAGCAGCAAACAGATCCAAGAGACCCAGTACTTC CASSKQIQETQYF . TRBJ2-5 . TRBV11-3
TGTGCCAGCAGAGGGACAGGGTTCTATGGCTACACCTTC CASRGTGFYGYTF few TRBJ1-2 TRBD1 TRBV28
TGCAGTGCCATCAGCGGGAAGAGCTCCTACGAGCAGTACTTC CSAISGKSSYEQYF . TRBJ2-7 TRBD2 TRBV20-1
TGTGCCAGCAGTCCCAGGACTACGAACAATGAGCAGTTCTTC CASSPRTTNNEQFF . TRBJ2-1 . TRBV27
TGTGCCATCAGCCAAGGCTTTCCCGCATCAGATACGCAGTATTTT CAISQGFPASDTQYF . TRBJ2-3 . TRBV4-2
TGCAGTGCTAGAGCAGGGGACAAGGGTTCCTACGAGCAGTACTTC CSARAGDKGSYEQYF few TRBJ2-7 . TRBV20-1
TGTGCCAGCAGTCCTGTCCTCTCTGGGGCCAACGTCCTGACTTTC CASSPVLSGANVLTF many TRBJ2-6 . TRBV27
TGCGCCAGCAGCCAAGATGTCCGGGAGGGCTATGAGCAGTTCTTC CASSQDVREGYEQFF few TRBJ2-1 TRBD2 TRBV4-1
TGTGCCAGCAGTGTCCTCCGGGACAGGGGTGAGACCCAGTACTTC CASSVLRDRGETQYF few TRBJ2-5 TRBD1 TRBV2
TGTGCCAGCAGTTTAAGGCTAGTCCGTGAGTTTGAGCAGTTCTTC CASSLRLVREFEQFF few TRBJ2-1 . TRBV27